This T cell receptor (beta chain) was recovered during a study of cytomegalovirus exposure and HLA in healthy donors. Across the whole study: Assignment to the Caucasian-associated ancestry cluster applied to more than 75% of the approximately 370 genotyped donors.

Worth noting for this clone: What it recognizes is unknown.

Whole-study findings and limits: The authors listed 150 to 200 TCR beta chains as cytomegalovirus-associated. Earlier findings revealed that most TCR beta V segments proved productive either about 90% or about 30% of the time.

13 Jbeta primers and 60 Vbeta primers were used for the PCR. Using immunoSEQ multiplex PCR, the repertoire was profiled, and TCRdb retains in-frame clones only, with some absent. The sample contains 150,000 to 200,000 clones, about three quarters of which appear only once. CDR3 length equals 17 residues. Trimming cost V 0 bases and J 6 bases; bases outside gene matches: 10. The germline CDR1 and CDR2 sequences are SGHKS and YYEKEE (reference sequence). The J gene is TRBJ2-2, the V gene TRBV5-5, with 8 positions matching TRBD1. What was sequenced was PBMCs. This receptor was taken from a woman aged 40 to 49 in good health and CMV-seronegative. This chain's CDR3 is CASSLDGTGPSAGELFF. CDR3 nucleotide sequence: TGTGCCAGCAGCTTGGATGGGACAGGTCCTTCTGCCGGGGAGCTGTTTTTT.